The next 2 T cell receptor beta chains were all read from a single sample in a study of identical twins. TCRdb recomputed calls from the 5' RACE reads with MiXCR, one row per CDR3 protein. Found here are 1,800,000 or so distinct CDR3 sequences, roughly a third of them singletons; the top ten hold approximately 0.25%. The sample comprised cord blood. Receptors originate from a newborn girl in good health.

CDR3 region: CASSRRSYNEQYF. The CDR3 DNA is TGTGCCAGCAGTCGGAGGAGCTACAATGAGCAGTACTTC. This chain joins TRBV6-6 and TRBJ2-7, with D tentatively TRBD2 (5 bases). This CDR3 has 13 amino acids. Germline loops: CDR1 MNHNY, CDR2 SVGAGI (reference sequence). V was shortened by 5 bases and J by 7 bases, with 15 bases between the two germline ends.

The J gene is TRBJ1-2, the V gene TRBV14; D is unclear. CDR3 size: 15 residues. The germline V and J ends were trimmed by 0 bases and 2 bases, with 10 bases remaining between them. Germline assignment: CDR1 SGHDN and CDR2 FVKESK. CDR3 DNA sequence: TGTGCCAGCAGCCAAGATGCGGAGAGAAACTATGGCTACACCTTC. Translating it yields CASSQDAERNYGYTF.